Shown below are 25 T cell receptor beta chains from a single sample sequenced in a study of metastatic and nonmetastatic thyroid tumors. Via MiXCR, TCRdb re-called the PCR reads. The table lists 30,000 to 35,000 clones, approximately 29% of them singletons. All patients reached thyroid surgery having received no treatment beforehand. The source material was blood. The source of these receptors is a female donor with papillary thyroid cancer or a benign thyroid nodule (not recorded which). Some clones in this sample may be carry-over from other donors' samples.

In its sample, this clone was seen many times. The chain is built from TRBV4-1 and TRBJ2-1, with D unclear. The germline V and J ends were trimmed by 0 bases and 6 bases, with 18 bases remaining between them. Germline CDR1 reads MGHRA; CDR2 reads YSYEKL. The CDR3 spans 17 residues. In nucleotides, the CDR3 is TGCGCCAGCAGCCAAGATCTGGAGACTGCACCGTTCAATGAGCAGTTCTTC. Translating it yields CASSQDLETAPFNEQFF.

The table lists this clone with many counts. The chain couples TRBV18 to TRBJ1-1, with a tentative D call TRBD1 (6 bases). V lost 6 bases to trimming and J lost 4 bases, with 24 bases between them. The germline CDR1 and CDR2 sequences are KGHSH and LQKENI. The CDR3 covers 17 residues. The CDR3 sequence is CASSPYLVQGRGTEAFF. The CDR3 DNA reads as TGTGCCAGCTCCCCCTACCTTGTACAGGGTAGAGGCACTGAAGCTTTCTTT.

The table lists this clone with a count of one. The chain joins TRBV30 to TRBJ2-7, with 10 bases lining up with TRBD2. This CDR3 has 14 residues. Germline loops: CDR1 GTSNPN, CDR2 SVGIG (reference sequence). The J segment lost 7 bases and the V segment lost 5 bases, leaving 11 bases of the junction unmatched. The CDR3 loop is CAWGASGSVSEQYF. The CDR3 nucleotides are TGTGCCTGGGGAGCTAGCGGGAGTGTGAGTGAGCAGTACTTC.

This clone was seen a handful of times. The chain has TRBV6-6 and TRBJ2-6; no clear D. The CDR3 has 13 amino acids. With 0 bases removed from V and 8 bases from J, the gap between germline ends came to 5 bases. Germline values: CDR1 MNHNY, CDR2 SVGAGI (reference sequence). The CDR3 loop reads CASSYSGPNVLTF. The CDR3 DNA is TGTGCCAGCAGTTACTCAGGGCCCAACGTCCTGACTTTC.

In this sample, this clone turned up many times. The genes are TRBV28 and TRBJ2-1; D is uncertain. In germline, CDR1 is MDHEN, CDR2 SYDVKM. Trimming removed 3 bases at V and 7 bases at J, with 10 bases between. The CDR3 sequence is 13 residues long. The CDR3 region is CASSFSLVNEQFF. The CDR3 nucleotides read TGTGCCAGCAGTTTTAGCCTAGTGAATGAGCAGTTCTTC.

The CDR3 DNA sequence: TGCGCCAGCAGCTTGGTGACAGGGGGTGAAAAACTGTTTTTT. This codes for CASSLVTGGEKLFF. The chain recombines TRBV5-1 with TRBJ1-4; 9 bases map to TRBD1. Per the germline V gene, CDR1 is SGHRS and CDR2 is YFSETQ. This CDR3 has 14 amino acids. V shed 0 bases and J 7 bases; nucleotides not matched to a gene: 1.

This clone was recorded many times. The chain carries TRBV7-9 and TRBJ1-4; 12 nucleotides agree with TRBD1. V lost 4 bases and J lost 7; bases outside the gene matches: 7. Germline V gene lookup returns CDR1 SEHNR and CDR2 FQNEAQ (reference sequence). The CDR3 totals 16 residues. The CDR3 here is CASSYAGTGGTEKLFF. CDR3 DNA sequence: TGTGCCAGCAGCTACGCCGGGACAGGGGGCACTGAAAAACTGTTTTTT.

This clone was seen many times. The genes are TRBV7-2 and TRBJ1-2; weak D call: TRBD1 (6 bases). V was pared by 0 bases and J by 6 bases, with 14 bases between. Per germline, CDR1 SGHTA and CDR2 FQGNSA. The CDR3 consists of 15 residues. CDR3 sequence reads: CASSLANDRIDGYTF. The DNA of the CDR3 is TGTGCCAGCAGCTTAGCGAACGACAGGATAGATGGCTACACCTTC.

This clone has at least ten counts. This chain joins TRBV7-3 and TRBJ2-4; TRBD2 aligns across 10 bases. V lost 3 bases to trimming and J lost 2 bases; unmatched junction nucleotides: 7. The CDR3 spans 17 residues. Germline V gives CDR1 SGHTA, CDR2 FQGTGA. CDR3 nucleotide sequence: TGTGCCAGCAGCTTGACCGGGACTAGCGTGACCAAAAACATTCAGTACTTC. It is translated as CASSLTGTSVTKNIQYF. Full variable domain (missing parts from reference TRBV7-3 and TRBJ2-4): GAGVSQTPSNKVTEKGKYVELRCDPISGHTALYWYRQSLGQGPEFLIYFQGTGAADDSGLPNDRFFAVRPEGSVSTLKIQRTERGDSAVYLCASSLTGTSVTKNIQYFGAGTRLSVL.

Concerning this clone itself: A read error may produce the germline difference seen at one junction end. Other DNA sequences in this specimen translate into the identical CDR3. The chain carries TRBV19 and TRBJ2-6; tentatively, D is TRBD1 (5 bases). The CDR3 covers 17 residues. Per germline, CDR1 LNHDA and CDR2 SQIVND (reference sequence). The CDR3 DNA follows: TGTGCCAGTAGTACTCGGGCCCGACCCGGTGGGGCCAACGTCCTGACTTTT. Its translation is CASSTRARPGGANVLTF.

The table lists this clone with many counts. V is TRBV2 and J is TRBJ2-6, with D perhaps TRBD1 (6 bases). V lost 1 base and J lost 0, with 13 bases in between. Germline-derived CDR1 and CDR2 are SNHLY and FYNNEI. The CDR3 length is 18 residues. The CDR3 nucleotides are TGTGCCAGCAGTGAAGACTTGACAGGTGGCTCTGGGGCCAACGTCCTGACTTTC. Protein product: CASSEDLTGGSGANVLTF.

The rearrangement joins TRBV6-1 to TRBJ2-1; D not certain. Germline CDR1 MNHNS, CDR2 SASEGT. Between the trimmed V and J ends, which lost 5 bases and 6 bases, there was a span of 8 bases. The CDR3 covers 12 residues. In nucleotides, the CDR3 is TGTGCCAGCAGTAAGAGATTCAATGAGCAGTTCTTC. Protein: CASSKRFNEQFF.

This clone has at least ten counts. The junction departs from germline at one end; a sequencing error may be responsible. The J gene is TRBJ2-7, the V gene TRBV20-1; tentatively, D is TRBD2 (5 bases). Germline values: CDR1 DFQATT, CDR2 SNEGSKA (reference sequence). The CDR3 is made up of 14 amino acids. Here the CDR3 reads CSASEEVRSCEQYF. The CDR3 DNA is TGCAGTGCCAGTGAGGAGGTCCGCTCCTGCGAGCAGTACTTC.

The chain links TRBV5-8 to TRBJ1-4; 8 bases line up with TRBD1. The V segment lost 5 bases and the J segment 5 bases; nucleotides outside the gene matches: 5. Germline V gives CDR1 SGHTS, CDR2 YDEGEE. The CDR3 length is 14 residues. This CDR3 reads CASRKQGANEKLFF. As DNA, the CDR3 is TGTGCCAGCAGGAAGCAGGGGGCGAATGAAAAACTGTTTTTT.

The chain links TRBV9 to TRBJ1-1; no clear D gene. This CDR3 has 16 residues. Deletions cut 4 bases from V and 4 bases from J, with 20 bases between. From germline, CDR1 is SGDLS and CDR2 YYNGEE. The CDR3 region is CASSLKAGSRGTEAFF. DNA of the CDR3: TGTGCCAGCAGCCTAAAGGCGGGGTCACGCGGCACTGAAGCTTTCTTT.

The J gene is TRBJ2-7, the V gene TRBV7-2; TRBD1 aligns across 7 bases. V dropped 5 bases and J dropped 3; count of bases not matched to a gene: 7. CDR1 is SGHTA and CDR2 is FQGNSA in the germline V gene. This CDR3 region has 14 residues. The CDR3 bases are TGTGCCAGCAGCCCAACTCGACAGGGCTACGAGCAGTACTTC. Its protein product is CASSPTRQGYEQYF.

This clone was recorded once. The DNA for the CDR3 is TGCGCCAGCAGCCAAGAATTGGCGACCAATGAGCAGTTCTTC. Residues: CASSQELATNEQFF. The chain links TRBV4-3 to TRBJ2-1; D not certain. The CDR3 length is 14 residues. Between the trimmed V and J ends, which lost 0 bases and 6 bases, there was a span of 9 bases. CDR1 LGHNA and CDR2 YSLEER come from the germline V gene.

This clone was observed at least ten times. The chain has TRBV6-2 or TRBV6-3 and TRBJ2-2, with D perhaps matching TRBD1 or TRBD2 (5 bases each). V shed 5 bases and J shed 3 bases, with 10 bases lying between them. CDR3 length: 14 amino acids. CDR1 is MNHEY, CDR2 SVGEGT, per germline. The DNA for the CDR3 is TGTGCCAGCAGTACGGGGCGGGACACCGGGGAGCTGTTTTTT. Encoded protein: CASSTGRDTGELFF.

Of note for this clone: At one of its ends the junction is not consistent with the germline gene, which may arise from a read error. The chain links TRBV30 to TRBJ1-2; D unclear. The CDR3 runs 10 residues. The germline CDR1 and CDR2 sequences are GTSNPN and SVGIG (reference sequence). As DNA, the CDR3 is TGTTCCTGGGTCGATGAAGGCCCGACCTTC. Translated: CSWVDEGPTF.

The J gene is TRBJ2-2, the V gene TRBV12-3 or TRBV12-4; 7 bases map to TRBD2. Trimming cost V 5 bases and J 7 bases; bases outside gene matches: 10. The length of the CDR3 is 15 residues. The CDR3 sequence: CASSPGTKGVGELFF. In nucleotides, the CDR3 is TGTGCCAGCAGTCCCGGGACTAAGGGTGTCGGGGAGCTGTTTTTT.

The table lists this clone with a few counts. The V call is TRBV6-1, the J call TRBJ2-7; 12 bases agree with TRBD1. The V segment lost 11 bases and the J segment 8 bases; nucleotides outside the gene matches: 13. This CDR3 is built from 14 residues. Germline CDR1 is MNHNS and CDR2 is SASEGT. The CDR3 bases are TGTGCCGGGGGACAGGGGGCCTCTAGCGGACAGCAGTACTTC. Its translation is CAGGQGASSGQQYF.

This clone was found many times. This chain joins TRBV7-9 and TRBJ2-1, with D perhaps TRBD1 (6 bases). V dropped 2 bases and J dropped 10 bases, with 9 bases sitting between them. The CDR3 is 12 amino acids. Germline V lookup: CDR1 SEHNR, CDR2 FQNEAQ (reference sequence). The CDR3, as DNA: TGTGCCAGCAGCTTATTCGGACAGGAGCAGTTCTTC. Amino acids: CASSLFGQEQFF.

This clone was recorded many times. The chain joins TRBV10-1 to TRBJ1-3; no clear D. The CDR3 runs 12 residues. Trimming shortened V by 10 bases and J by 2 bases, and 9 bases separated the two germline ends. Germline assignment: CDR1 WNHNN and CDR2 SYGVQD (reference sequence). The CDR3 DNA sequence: TGCGCCAAGACAACCACTGGAAACACCATATATTTT. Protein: CAKTTTGNTIYF.

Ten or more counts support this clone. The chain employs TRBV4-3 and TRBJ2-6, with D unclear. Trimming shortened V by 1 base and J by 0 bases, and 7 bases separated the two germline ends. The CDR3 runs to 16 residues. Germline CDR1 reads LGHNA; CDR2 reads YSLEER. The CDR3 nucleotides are TGCGCCAGCAGCCAAGGGGCAGTCTCTGGGGCCAACGTCCTGACTTTC. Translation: CASSQGAVSGANVLTF.

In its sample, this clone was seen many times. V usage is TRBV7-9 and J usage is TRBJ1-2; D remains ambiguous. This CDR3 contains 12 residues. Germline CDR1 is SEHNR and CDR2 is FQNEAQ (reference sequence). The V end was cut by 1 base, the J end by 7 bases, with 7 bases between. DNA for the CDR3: TGTGCCAGCAGCTTAGACACGGGTGGCTACACCTTC. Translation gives CASSLDTGGYTF.